This TCR beta chain is drawn from a study of technical replicates of blood from a handful of donors. Assay: immunoSEQ multiplex PCR; the TCRdb copy retains only in-frame clones and omits some. The sample includes around 97,000 clones, around 96% of them seen just once. In germline, CDR1 is SEHNR, CDR2 FQNEAQ (reference sequence). The V end was cut by 0 bases, the J end by 8 bases, with 10 bases between. This CDR3 comprises 13 residues. The chain joins TRBV7-9 to TRBJ1-2; perhaps TRBD1 as D (6 bases). Sequences were obtained from T cells isolated from PBMCs. The TCR originated in a human donor in good health. The DNA for the CDR3 is TGTGCCAGCAGCTTAGCGCGGACAGACGGCTACACCTTC. Translated, it gives CASSLARTDGYTF.